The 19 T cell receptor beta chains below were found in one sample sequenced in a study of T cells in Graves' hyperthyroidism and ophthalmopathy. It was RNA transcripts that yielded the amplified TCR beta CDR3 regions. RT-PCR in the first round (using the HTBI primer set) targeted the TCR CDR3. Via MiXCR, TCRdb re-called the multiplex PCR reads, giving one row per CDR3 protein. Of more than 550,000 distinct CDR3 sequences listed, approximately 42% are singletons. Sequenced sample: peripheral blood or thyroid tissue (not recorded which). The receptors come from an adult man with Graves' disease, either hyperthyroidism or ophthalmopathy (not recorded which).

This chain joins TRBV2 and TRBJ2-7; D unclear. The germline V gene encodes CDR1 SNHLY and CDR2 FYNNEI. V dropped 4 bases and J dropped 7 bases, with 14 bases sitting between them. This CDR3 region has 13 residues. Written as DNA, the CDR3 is TGTGCCAGCAGTGTGAGGAGCCGACATGAGCAGTACTTC. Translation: CASSVRSRHEQYF.

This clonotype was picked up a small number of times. CDR3 sequence: CASSLASGTGYGYTF. As DNA, the CDR3 is TGTGCCAGCAGCTTAGCGTCGGGGACAGGCTATGGCTACACCTTC. The rearrangement links TRBV11-2 to TRBJ1-2; 8 bases fit TRBD1. CDR1 is SGHAT and CDR2 is FQNNGV in the germline V gene. The V segment lost 1 base and the J segment 4 bases; nucleotides outside the gene matches: 5. The CDR3 has 15 amino acids.

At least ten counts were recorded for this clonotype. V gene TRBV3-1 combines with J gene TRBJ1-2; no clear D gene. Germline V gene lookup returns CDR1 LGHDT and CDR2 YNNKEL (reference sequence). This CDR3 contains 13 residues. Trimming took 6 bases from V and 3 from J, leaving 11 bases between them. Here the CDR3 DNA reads TGTGCCAGCAGTCGTACAGCAGACTATGGCTACACCTTC. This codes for CASSRTADYGYTF.

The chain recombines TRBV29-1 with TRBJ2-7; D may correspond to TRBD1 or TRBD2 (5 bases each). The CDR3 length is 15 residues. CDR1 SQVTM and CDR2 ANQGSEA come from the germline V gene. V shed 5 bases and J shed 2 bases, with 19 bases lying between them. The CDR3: CSVISYRGPTYEQYF. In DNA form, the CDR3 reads TGCAGCGTTATTTCCTATCGGGGCCCCACCTACGAGCAGTACTTC.

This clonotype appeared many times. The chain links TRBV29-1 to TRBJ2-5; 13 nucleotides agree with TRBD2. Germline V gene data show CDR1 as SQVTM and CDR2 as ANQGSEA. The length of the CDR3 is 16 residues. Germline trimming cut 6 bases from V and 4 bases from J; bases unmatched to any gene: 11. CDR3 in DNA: TGCAGCGTAGCCGGACTAGCGGGAGACGGGCGAGAGACCCAGTACTTC. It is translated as CSVAGLAGDGRETQYF.

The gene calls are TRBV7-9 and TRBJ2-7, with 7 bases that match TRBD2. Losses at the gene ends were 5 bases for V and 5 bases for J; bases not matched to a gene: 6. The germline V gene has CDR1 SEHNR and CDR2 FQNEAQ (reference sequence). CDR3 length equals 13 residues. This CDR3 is CASSATLANEQYF. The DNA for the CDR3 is TGTGCCAGCAGCGCGACACTAGCGAACGAGCAGTACTTC.

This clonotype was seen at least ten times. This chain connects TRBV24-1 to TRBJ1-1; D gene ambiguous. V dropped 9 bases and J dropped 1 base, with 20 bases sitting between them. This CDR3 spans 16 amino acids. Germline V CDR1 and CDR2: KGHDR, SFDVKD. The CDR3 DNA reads TGTGCCACCGACGTAGTGTCGGACGGCAAGAACACTGAAGCTTTCTTT. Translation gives CATDVVSDGKNTEAFF.

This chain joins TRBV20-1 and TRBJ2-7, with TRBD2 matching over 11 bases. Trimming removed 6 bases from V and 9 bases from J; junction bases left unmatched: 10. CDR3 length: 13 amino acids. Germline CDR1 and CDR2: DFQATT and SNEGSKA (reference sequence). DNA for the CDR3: TGCAGTGCCTTGACTAGCGGGGAAGTTTGGCAGTACTTC. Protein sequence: CSALTSGEVWQYF.

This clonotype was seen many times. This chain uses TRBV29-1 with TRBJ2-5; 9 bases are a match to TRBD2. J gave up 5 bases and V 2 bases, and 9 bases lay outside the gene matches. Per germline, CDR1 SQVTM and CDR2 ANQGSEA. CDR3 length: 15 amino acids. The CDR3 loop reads CSVEMLAGVWETQYF. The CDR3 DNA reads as TGCAGCGTTGAAATGTTAGCGGGAGTTTGGGAGACCCAGTACTTC.

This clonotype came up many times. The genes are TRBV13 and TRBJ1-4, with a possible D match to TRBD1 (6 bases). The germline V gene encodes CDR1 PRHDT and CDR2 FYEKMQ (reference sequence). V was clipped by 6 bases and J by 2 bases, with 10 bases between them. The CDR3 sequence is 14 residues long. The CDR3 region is CASSYDRTNEKLFF. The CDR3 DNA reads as TGTGCCAGCAGTTACGACAGGACTAATGAAAAACTGTTTTTT.

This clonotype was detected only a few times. The CDR3 sequence: CASSFELVGGGYTF. CDR3 in DNA: TGTGCCAGCAGTTTCGAGTTAGTGGGCGGTGGCTACACCTTC. The V gene is TRBV12-3 or TRBV12-4, the J gene TRBJ1-2; D not resolved. The CDR3 runs 14 residues. V was cut by 3 bases and J by 7 bases, with 15 bases left in between.

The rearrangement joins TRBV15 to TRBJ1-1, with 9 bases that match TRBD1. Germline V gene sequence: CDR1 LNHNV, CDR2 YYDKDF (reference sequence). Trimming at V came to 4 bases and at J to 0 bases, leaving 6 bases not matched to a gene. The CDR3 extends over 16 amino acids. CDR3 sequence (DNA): TGTGCCACCAGCACCGGACAGGGGCGTTTGAACACTGAAGCTTTCTTT. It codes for CATSTGQGRLNTEAFF.

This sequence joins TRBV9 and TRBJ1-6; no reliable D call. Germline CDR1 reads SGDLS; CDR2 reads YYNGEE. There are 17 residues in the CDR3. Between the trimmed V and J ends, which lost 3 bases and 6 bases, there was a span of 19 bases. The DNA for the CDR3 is TGTGCCAGCAGCGCCCACAGTCGACCGACTCTTAATTCACCCCTCCACTTT. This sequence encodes CASSAHSRPTLNSPLHF.

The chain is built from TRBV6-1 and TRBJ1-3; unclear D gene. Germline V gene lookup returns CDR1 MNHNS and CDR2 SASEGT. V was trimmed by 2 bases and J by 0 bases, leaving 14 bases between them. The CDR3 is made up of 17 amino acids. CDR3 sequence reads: CASSERGGPRSGNTIYF. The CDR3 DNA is TGTGCCAGCAGTGAACGGGGAGGACCTCGCTCTGGAAACACCATATATTTT.

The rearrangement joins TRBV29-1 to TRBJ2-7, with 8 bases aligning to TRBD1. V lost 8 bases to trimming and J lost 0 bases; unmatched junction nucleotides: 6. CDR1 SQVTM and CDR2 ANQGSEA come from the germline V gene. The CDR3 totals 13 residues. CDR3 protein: CSQGQGYSYEQYF. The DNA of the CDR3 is TGCAGCCAAGGACAGGGCTACTCCTACGAGCAGTACTTC.

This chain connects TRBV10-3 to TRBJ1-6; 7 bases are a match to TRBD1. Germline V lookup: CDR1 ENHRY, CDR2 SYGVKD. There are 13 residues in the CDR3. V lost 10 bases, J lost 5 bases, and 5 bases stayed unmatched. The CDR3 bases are TGTGCCACGAGGGACAGTCATAATTCACCCCTCCACTTT. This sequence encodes CATRDSHNSPLHF.

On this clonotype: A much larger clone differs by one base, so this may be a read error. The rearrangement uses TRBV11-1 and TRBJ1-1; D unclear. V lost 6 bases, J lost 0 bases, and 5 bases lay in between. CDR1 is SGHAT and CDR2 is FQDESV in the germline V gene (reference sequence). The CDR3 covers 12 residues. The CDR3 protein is CASRAMNTEAFF. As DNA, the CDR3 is TGTGCCAGCAGAGCAATGAACACTGAAGCTTTCTTT.

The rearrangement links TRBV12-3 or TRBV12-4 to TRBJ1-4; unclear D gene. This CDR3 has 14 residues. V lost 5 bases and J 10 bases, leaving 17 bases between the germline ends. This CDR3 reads CASSEGREGGKLFF. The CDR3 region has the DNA TGTGCCAGCAGTGAGGGCAGAGAAGGAGGAAAACTGTTTTTT.

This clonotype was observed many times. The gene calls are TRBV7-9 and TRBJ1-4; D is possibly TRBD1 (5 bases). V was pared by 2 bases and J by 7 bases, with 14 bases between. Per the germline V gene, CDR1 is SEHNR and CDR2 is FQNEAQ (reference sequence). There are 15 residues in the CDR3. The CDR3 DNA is TGTGCCAGCAGCTTAAGAAGAAGGGGCATTGAAAAACTGTTTTTT. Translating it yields CASSLRRRGIEKLFF.